A selection of T cell receptor beta chains follows, all from one sample in a study of cytomegalovirus exposure and HLA in healthy donors. Sequenced by immunoSEQ multiplex PCR; TCRdb stores in-frame clones only, minus some. Here the sample spans over 150,000 clones, roughly 80% being singletons. The specimen sequenced was PBMCs. Every receptor here comes from a woman between 40 and 55 years old in good health and CMV-seronegative. CDR3s include the opening cysteine and the closing phenylalanine or tryptophan. Fields, in order: clone size, V gene, J gene, D gene, CDR3 protein, CDR3 DNA. The D gene is left open where the match is weak. Clone size, where shown, is once, few, many, or a class for clones that have expanded.

>-|TRBV7-7|TRBJ2-1|-
CASSRDISYNEQFF
TGTGCTAGCAGCCGAGACATCTCCTACAATGAGCAGTTCTTC
>-|TRBV29-1|TRBJ1-5|TRBD1
CSVRQGGEQPQHF
TGCAGCGTTCGACAGGGCGGTGAGCAGCCCCAGCATTTT
>-|TRBV7-9|TRBJ1-2|-
CASSFGGANYGYTF
TGTGCCAGCAGCTTCGGCGGGGCCAACTATGGCTACACCTTC
>-|TRBV19|TRBJ2-5|-
CASSIDPEETQYF
TGTGCCAGTAGTATAGACCCAGAAGAGACCCAGTACTTC
>-|TRBV4-1|TRBJ2-1|TRBD2
CASSHPGRASGSIERNEQFF
TGCGCCAGCAGCCATCCCGGTAGGGCTAGCGGGAGCATCGAACGGAATGAGCAGTTCTTC
>-|TRBV7-9|TRBJ2-4|TRBD2
CASSPGLAGGYF
TGTGCCAGCAGCCCTGGACTAGCGGGAGGGTACTTC
>-|TRBV6-5|TRBJ2-7|-
CASSYSQGGSYEQYF
TGTGCCAGCAGTTACTCACAGGGTGGGTCCTACGAGCAGTACTTC
>-|TRBV18|TRBJ1-5|-
CASSPTPTGIPGNQPQHF
TGTGCCAGCTCACCTACTCCAACAGGGATCCCGGGCAATCAGCCCCAGCATTTT
>-|TRBV6-5|TRBJ1-2|-
CASSRQADYGYTF
TGTGCCAGCAGTAGACAGGCAGACTATGGCTACACCTTC
>-|TRBV18|TRBJ1-5|-
CASSSVGQTSNQPQHF
TGTGCCAGCTCCTCGGTTGGACAGACTTCTAATCAGCCCCAGCATTTT
>-|TRBV5-1|TRBJ1-1|-
CASSLVGGGNTEAFF
TGCGCCAGCAGCTTGGTTGGGGGCGGGAACACTGAAGCTTTCTTT
>-|TRBV5-1|TRBJ2-7|-
CASSLAGQEYEQYF
TGCGCCAGCAGCTTGGCCGGTCAGGAATACGAGCAGTACTTC
>-|TRBV6-5|TRBJ1-1|TRBD1
CASSMGTGATEAFF
TGTGCCAGCAGTATGGGGACAGGGGCCACTGAAGCTTTCTTT
>-|TRBV5-1|TRBJ1-2|TRBD1
CASSLAGTETAVYGYTF
TGCGCCAGCAGCTTGGCCGGGACAGAGACTGCCGTCTATGGCTACACCTTC
>-|TRBV6-1|TRBJ2-3|TRBD2
CASSALLAGKVGRDTQYF
TGTGCCAGCAGTGCCTTACTAGCGGGGAAAGTTGGGAGGGATACGCAGTATTTT
>-|TRBV19|TRBJ2-1|TRBD1
CASTLDRGAYNEQFF
TGTGCCAGTACCCTCGACAGGGGAGCCTACAATGAGCAGTTCTTC
>once|TRBV7-9|TRBJ1-4|TRBD1
CASSSTGLQPGEKLFF
TGTGCCAGCAGTTCGACAGGGCTTCAACCAGGTGAAAAACTGTTTTTT
>-|TRBV29-1|TRBJ2-6|-
CSVAEAVRSGANVLTF
TGCAGCGTTGCTGAGGCCGTACGCTCTGGAGCCAACGTCCTGACTTTC
>-|TRBV5-1|TRBJ2-3|-
CASSLRRRALTDTQYF
TGCGCCAGCAGCTTGAGGCGCAGGGCGTTAACAGATACGCAGTATTTT
>-|TRBV27|TRBJ1-1|-
CASSLTRDTEAFF
TGTGCCAGCAGTTTAACTAGGGACACTGAAGCTTTCTTT
>few|TRBV6-6|TRBJ2-5|-
CASSLLETQYF
TGTGCCAGCAGTCTCCTAGAGACCCAGTACTTC
>-|TRBV2|TRBJ2-7|TRBD2
CASSEMGGSRNEQYF
TGTGCCAGCAGTGAAATGGGCGGGAGTCGCAACGAGCAGTACTTC
>-|TRBV5-6|TRBJ1-5|-
CASSPGVNQPQHF
TGTGCCAGCAGCCCGGGGGTGAATCAGCCCCAGCATTTT
>-|TRBV12-5|TRBJ2-3|TRBD1
CASGLVQGDTDTQYF
TGTGCTAGTGGTTTGGTACAGGGGGACACAGATACGCAGTATTTT
>-|TRBV25-1|TRBJ1-1|-
CASSEGPHLSGNTEAFF
TGTGCCAGCAGTGAGGGGCCCCACCTCTCGGGGAACACTGAAGCTTTCTTT
>-|TRBV27|TRBJ2-1|TRBD1
CASSTQGAISYNEQFF
TGTGCCAGCAGTACCCAGGGGGCAATCTCCTACAATGAGCAGTTCTTC
>once|TRBV9|TRBJ2-6|TRBD2
CASSVAAERGPGSGANVLTF
TGTGCCAGCAGCGTAGCGGCCGAGCGGGGGCCGGGCTCTGGGGCCAACGTCCTGACTTTC
>few|TRBV19|TRBJ2-7|TRBD2
CASRTSGSSYEQYF
TGTGCCAGTAGGACTAGCGGGAGCTCCTACGAGCAGTACTTC
>-|TRBV5-4|TRBJ1-2|-
CASSLLGFNYGYTF
TGTGCCAGCAGCTTGCTCGGTTTTAACTATGGCTACACCTTC
>few|TRBV11-2|TRBJ1-5|-
CASSFQGSQPQHF
TGTGCCAGCAGCTTCCAGGGGAGTCAGCCCCAGCATTTT
>-|TRBV5-1|TRBJ2-3|TRBD2
CASSARLAGVRTDTQYF
TGCGCCAGCAGCGCTAGGCTAGCGGGGGTTCGCACAGATACGCAGTATTTT
>-|TRBV5-4|TRBJ2-1|-
CASSWGDRRGGNEQFF
TGTGCCAGCAGCTGGGGTGACCGGAGGGGCGGGAATGAGCAGTTCTTC
>-|TRBV13|TRBJ2-2|TRBD2
CASSSRRISGIAGELFF
TGTGCCAGCAGCTCTCGAAGGATTAGCGGGATAGCGGGGGAGCTGTTTTTT
>-|TRBV6-5|TRBJ1-4|-
CASSPSQNEKLFF
TGTGCCAGCAGTCCCTCACAAAATGAAAAACTGTTTTTT
>-|TRBV5-6|TRBJ1-5|-
CASSLATGLNQPQHF
TGTGCCAGCAGCTTGGCGACAGGACTCAATCAGCCCCAGCATTTT
>-|TRBV7-8|TRBJ1-6|TRBD1
CASSLRAYRGLHSPLHF
TGTGCCAGCAGCTTGAGAGCTTACAGGGGGCTCCATTCACCCCTCCACTTT
>few|TRBV6-5|TRBJ1-1|TRBD1
CASSQGATNTEAFF
TGTGCCAGCAGCCAGGGGGCTACGAACACTGAAGCTTTCTTT
>-|TRBV29-1|TRBJ1-3|-
CSVAGWLSSGPGSSGNTIYF
TGCAGCGTTGCAGGATGGTTAAGTTCAGGTCCGGGGAGCTCTGGAAACACCATATATTTT